A single sample is the source of the 29 T cell receptor beta chains below, sequenced in a study of identical twins. From the 5' RACE reads, TCRdb called clonotypes with MiXCR, one entry per CDR3 protein. Here the sample spans some 690,000 distinct CDR3 sequences, 21% being singletons. These data also featured in a second study, about T cells expressing NK-cell markers.

The sample was PBMCs. These receptor sequences come from a woman in her late teens or twenties in good health.

This clonotype was found many times. The genes are TRBV5-1 and TRBJ2-3; D remains unclear. Germline CDR1 reads SGHRS; CDR2 reads YFSETQ. The CDR3 spans 15 residues. V lost 4 bases to trimming and J lost 0 bases, with 12 bases between them. This CDR3 is CASSPTGPSTDTQYF. In DNA form, the CDR3 reads TGCGCCAGCAGCCCCACCGGCCCTAGCACAGATACGCAGTATTTT.

This clonotype was picked up a small number of times. This chain links TRBV4-2 with TRBJ1-3; D not resolved. Deletions cut 4 bases from V and 1 base from J, with 8 bases between. The CDR3 runs to 14 residues. CDR1 is LGHNA and CDR2 is YNFKEQ in the germline V gene. As DNA, the CDR3 is TGTGCCAGCAGCCCCGGGTGGTCTGGAAACACCATATATTTT. Translation gives CASSPGWSGNTIYF.

This clonotype was detected a few times. The chain employs TRBV29-1 and TRBJ2-3; 9 bases line up with TRBD1. The germline V gene has CDR1 SQVTM and CDR2 ANQGSEA. The CDR3 spans 13 residues. V lost 7 bases and J lost 5; bases outside the gene matches: 7. CDR3 coding DNA: TGCAGCGACGACAGGGGGTTGGAAGATACGCAGTATTTT. It specifies CSDDRGLEDTQYF.

The chain couples TRBV12-3 or TRBV12-4 to TRBJ2-3; 7 bases are a match to TRBD2. The CDR3 contains 15 residues. Trimming took 6 bases from V and 2 from J; bases not matched to a gene: 8. CDR3 residues: CASSSSSGHTDTQYF. The CDR3 coding sequence is TGTGCCAGCAGCTCCTCTAGCGGCCACACAGATACGCAGTATTTT.

This chain joins TRBV12-3 or TRBV12-4 and TRBJ2-4; TRBD1 or TRBD2 may be the D gene (6 bases each). The CDR3 extends over 16 amino acids. The V end was cut by 3 bases, the J end by 0 bases, with 12 bases between. Here the CDR3 reads CASSLWGAAAKNIQYF. In DNA, the CDR3 is TGTGCCAGCAGTTTGTGGGGGGCCGCAGCCAAAAACATTCAGTACTTC.

This clonotype appeared many times. This chain connects TRBV29-1 to TRBJ2-1, with D hard to call. The germline CDR1 and CDR2 sequences are SQVTM and ANQGSEA. Deletions cut 0 bases from V and 1 base from J, with 13 bases between. The length of the CDR3 is 16 residues. The CDR3 reads CSVEDPLKGSYNEQFF. The CDR3 nucleotides read TGCAGCGTTGAAGACCCGCTGAAAGGTTCCTACAATGAGCAGTTCTTC.

CDR3 coding DNA: TGCAGTGCTAGACCATCTAGCGGGGGGGGGACAGATACGCAGTATTTT. Encoded protein: CSARPSSGGGTDTQYF. This rearrangement joins TRBV20-1 to TRBJ2-3; 12 bases agree with TRBD2. With 2 bases clipped from V and 3 bases from J, the junction kept 6 bases outside the gene matches. Germline-derived CDR1 and CDR2 are DFQATT and SNEGSKA (reference sequence). CDR3 size: 16 residues.

This clonotype was counted between two and nine times. The rearrangement links TRBV6-5 to TRBJ2-7; D possibly uses TRBD1 or TRBD2 (5 bases each). Germline V gene sequence: CDR1 MNHEY, CDR2 SVGAGI. The CDR3 runs 13 residues. The germline V and J ends were trimmed by 2 bases and 6 bases, with 11 bases remaining between them. The CDR3 DNA is TGTGCCAGCAGTTACGGGGACCCTGGCGAGCAGTACTTC. Its translation is CASSYGDPGEQYF.

This clonotype showed up just a few times. The chain has TRBV11-3 and TRBJ2-3; tentatively, D is TRBD2 (6 bases). Germline V gene lookup returns CDR1 SGHNT and CDR2 YENEEA. There are 14 residues in the CDR3. Trimming stripped 4 bases from V and 7 bases from J, with 15 bases between. This chain's CDR3 is CASSSPAEGNTQYF. The CDR3 DNA is TGTGCCAGCAGCTCCCCAGCGGAGGGGAATACGCAGTATTTT.

This sequence joins TRBV4-3 and TRBJ2-7, with 8 bases matching TRBD1. CDR1 LGHNA and CDR2 YSLEER come from the germline V gene. V lost 1 base and J lost 3; bases outside the gene matches: 11. The CDR3 length is 17 residues. CDR3 nucleotides: TGCGCCAGCAGCCAAGGAACCTCCGGGACAGGCCGCTACGAGCAGTACTTC. Translation: CASSQGTSGTGRYEQYF.

This clonotype was counted only a few times. The rearrangement uses TRBV10-2 and TRBJ2-7, with a weak D call TRBD2 (7 bases). Trimming took off 8 bases at V and 6 bases at J, with 14 bases between the two ends. Germline V gene sequence: CDR1 WSHSY, CDR2 SAAADI. The length of the CDR3 is 12 residues. The CDR3 loop is CASGRRGGEQYF. The CDR3 DNA reads TGCGCCAGCGGTCGGAGGGGGGGCGAGCAGTACTTC.

This clonotype was detected once. This chain uses TRBV18 with TRBJ2-7; D not resolved. The CDR3 runs 13 residues. Trimming pared 3 bases from V and 2 bases from J, leaving 8 bases between. Germline-derived CDR1 and CDR2 are KGHSH and LQKENI. The CDR3 coding sequence is TGTGCCAGCTCACCGATCAAAACCTACGAGCAGTACTTC. This encodes CASSPIKTYEQYF.

This clonotype has only a few counts. V and J are TRBV7-2 and TRBJ2-1; unclear D gene. V dropped 2 bases and J dropped 15 bases, with 14 bases sitting between them. The length of the CDR3 is 12 residues. Germline V gene lookup returns CDR1 SGHTA and CDR2 FQGNSA. The CDR3 coding sequence is TGTGCCAGCAGCTTATTAGGCGCCACACGGTTCTTC. Translating gives CASSLLGATRFF.

This clonotype was found a few times. The CDR3 region is CASRSGTGDTHEQYF. CDR3 DNA sequence: TGTGCCAGCAGATCCGGGACAGGGGACACACACGAGCAGTACTTC. The chain recombines TRBV6-2 or TRBV6-3 with TRBJ2-7; 10 bases fit TRBD1. CDR1 is MNHEY and CDR2 is SVGEGT in the germline V gene. The CDR3 runs to 15 residues. V dropped 6 bases and J dropped 5; count of bases not matched to a gene: 10.

This sequence joins TRBV10-3 and TRBJ2-3; D ambiguous. The V gene's germline CDR1 is ENHRY and CDR2 SYGVKD. Trimming pared 3 bases from V and 5 bases from J, leaving 12 bases between. The CDR3 sequence is 14 residues long. CDR3 protein: CAISERNEEDTQYF. The CDR3 nucleotides are TGTGCCATCAGTGAACGAAATGAGGAAGATACGCAGTATTTT.

This chain uses TRBV6-6 with TRBJ2-5, with D possibly TRBD2 on 5 matching bases. This CDR3 contains 11 residues. The V gene's germline CDR1 is MNHNY and CDR2 SVGAGI (reference sequence). V gave up 10 bases and J gave up 1 base, with 7 bases separating them. CDR3 nucleotides: TGTGCCACCGCGGGCCAAGAGACCCAGTACTTC. It yields the protein CATAGQETQYF.

This clonotype came up a few times. This chain uses TRBV20-1 with TRBJ2-1; perhaps TRBD2 as D (6 bases). Germline CDR1 reads DFQATT; CDR2 reads SNEGSKA (reference sequence). This CDR3 spans 18 amino acids. With 1 base removed from V and 2 bases from J, the gap between germline ends came to 21 bases. CDR3 residues: CSARGGAIGPRAYNEQFF. The CDR3 DNA is TGCAGTGCTAGAGGCGGGGCGATTGGCCCCCGAGCCTACAATGAGCAGTTCTTC.

This clonotype was observed a few times. J is TRBJ2-7 and V is TRBV5-1, with D hard to call. V was shortened by 4 bases and J by 4 bases, with 9 bases between the two germline ends. In germline, CDR1 is SGHRS, CDR2 YFSETQ. This CDR3 spans 12 amino acids. CDR3 coding DNA: TGCGCCAGCAGCCAAACAGAGTACGAGCAGTACTTC. Its translation: CASSQTEYEQYF.

The table lists this clonotype with a few counts. The genes are TRBV7-6 and TRBJ2-1; D is ambiguous. Trimming took 1 base from V and 0 from J, leaving 10 bases between them. The CDR3 totals 16 residues. Germline V gives CDR1 SGHVS, CDR2 FNYEAQ. DNA for the CDR3: TGTGCCAGCAGCTTAGATTGGGGTAGCTCCTACAATGAGCAGTTCTTC. Translation gives CASSLDWGSSYNEQFF.

A few counts support this clonotype. The V call is TRBV12-3 or TRBV12-4, the J call TRBJ2-7, with a possible D match to TRBD1 (6 bases). With 1 base removed from V and 3 bases from J, the gap between germline ends came to 10 bases. The CDR3 extends over 14 amino acids. The CDR3 DNA follows: TGTGCCAGCAGTTTAGGGACAGCTTACTACGAGCAGTACTTC. Protein product: CASSLGTAYYEQYF.

The chain recombines TRBV7-8 with TRBJ2-1, with TRBD2 matching over 10 bases. There are 15 residues in the CDR3. Per germline, CDR1 SGHVS and CDR2 FQNEAQ. Trimming cost V 5 bases and J 6 bases; bases outside gene matches: 7. CDR3 nucleotide sequence: TGTGCCAGCAGCCTATTTAGCGGGAGGTCCAATGAGCAGTTCTTC. This encodes CASSLFSGRSNEQFF.

In regard to this clonotype: Because the CDR3 is missing its conserved closing phenylalanine or tryptophan, this is likely a read error. The DNA is omitted, as the CDR3 cannot be located on it reliably, and the CDR3 follows TCRdb's listing. The chain employs TRBV20-1 and TRBJ2-7; the table names TRBD2, a call not compared with the DNA. The CDR3 is 8 residues long, ends included. CDR1 is DFQATT and CDR2 is SNEGSKA in the germline V gene (reference sequence). This CDR3 is CSALFEGL.

There are a few counts of this clonotype. The genes are TRBV3-1 and TRBJ2-3, with D possibly TRBD1 on 6 matching bases. The CDR3 totals 16 residues. From germline, CDR1 is LGHDT and CDR2 YNNKEL (reference sequence). V lost 4 bases and J 3 bases, leaving 17 bases between the germline ends. In DNA form, the CDR3 reads TGTGCCAGCAGCCGTCGGACAGCCGCCGGGACAGATACGCAGTATTTT. Encoded protein: CASSRRTAAGTDTQYF.

The chain couples TRBV11-2 to TRBJ2-7; D may be TRBD1 (7 bases). The V gene's germline CDR1 is SGHAT and CDR2 FQNNGV. The ends were cut back, 5 bases at V and 4 bases at J, with 18 bases in the middle. This CDR3 region has 15 residues. CDR3 protein: CASSLAGGLGYEQYF. The CDR3 coding sequence is TGTGCCAGCAGCCTCGCAGGGGGGCTAGGTTACGAGCAGTACTTC.

At least ten counts were recorded for this clonotype. The chain combines TRBV5-1 with TRBJ1-6; D is ambiguous. In germline, CDR1 is SGHRS, CDR2 YFSETQ. The CDR3 is made up of 12 amino acids. Trimming stripped 3 bases from V and 8 bases from J, with 6 bases between. In DNA form, the CDR3 reads TGCGCCAGCAGCTCCCGGGATTCACCCCTCCACTTT. Its translation is CASSSRDSPLHF.

This rearrangement joins TRBV20-1 to TRBJ2-3; TRBD1 aligns across 8 bases. J lost 1 base, V lost 5 bases, and 14 bases had no gene match. The CDR3 runs 17 residues. Germline V lookup: CDR1 DFQATT, CDR2 SNEGSKA (reference sequence). CDR3 in amino acids: CSALSLGADRGTDTQYF. CDR3 bases: TGCAGTGCTTTATCCCTCGGGGCGGACAGGGGCACAGATACGCAGTATTTT.

The chain couples TRBV4-3 to TRBJ2-5, with a tentative D call TRBD2 (5 bases). The CDR3 length is 15 residues. V dropped 0 bases and J dropped 1 base, with 9 bases sitting between them. Germline CDR1 and CDR2: LGHNA and YSLEER. CDR3 sequence: CASSQDRGFQETQYF. In nucleotides, the CDR3 is TGCGCCAGCAGCCAAGACCGCGGGTTCCAAGAGACCCAGTACTTC.

The J gene is TRBJ1-2, the V gene TRBV7-6, with 12 bases lining up with TRBD1. The V and J ends lost 5 bases and 6 bases, in that order; junction bases with no gene match: 7. The CDR3 has 15 amino acids. Germline lookup yields CDR1 SGHVS and CDR2 FNYEAQ. As DNA, the CDR3 is TGTGCCAGCAGCGTATCCGGGACAGGGGGCGATGGCTACACCTTC. Translation: CASSVSGTGGDGYTF.

This clonotype was detected a few times. The rearrangement uses TRBV20-1 and TRBJ1-4; unclear D gene. This CDR3 spans 13 amino acids. Germline values: CDR1 DFQATT, CDR2 SNEGSKA (reference sequence). Deletions cut 7 bases from V and 1 base from J, with 10 bases between. CDR3 coding DNA: TGCAGTGTCCCAAAAGGAACTAATGAAAAACTGTTTTTT. It translates to CSVPKGTNEKLFF.